Sequencing of this T cell receptor beta chain was carried out in a study of cytomegalovirus exposure and HLA in healthy donors. General observations from the study: There were some 150 TCR beta chains listed as cytomegalovirus-associated. Cytomegalovirus status was reportedly diagnosed by the classifier with high sensitivity and specificity. Subsequent analysis found a tendency for first-cohort TCR clusters to co-occur within the 120 or so validation repertoires.

Sequenced by immunoSEQ multiplex PCR; TCRdb stores in-frame clones only, minus some. Among 200,000 or so clones, roughly 80% were seen once, and the ten largest hold over 5.5%. V lost 0 bases and J 2 bases, leaving 10 bases between the germline ends. There are 15 residues in the CDR3. The V gene's germline CDR1 is MRHNA and CDR2 SNTAGT. Notes on this clone: Its cognate antigen is unknown.

This TCR came from a man aged 18 to 29 in good health and CMV-seropositive. V gene TRBV6-4 combines with J gene TRBJ1-2; maybe TRBD1 (5 bases). The sample comprised PBMCs. In DNA form, the CDR3 reads TGTGCCAGCAGTGACTCTCTAGGGGCGAACTATGGCTACACCTTC. Translating it yields CASSDSLGANYGYTF.